Listed below are T cell receptor beta chains from one sample, sequenced in a study of tumor-infiltrating lymphocytes in oesophageal squamous cell carcinoma. TCRdb re-derived calls from the PCR reads in MiXCR, one entry per CDR3 protein. Here the sample spans 10,000 or so distinct CDR3 sequences, roughly 50% being singletons. Sequences were obtained from esophageal tumor tissue. The receptors here all came from a female donor with esophageal squamous cell carcinoma. Each CDR3 is given with its conserved first and last residue. Each record gives: D gene, clone size, V gene, J gene, CDR3 protein, CDR3 DNA. A D gene is named only where the DNA matches it firmly. Size values are once, few and many counts, or a class for expanded clones, and some rows have none.

TRBD1,NA,TRBV12-3/TRBV12-4,TRBJ1-6,CASSFTGENSPLHF,TGTGCCAGCAGTTTTACAGGGGAGAATTCACCCCTCCACTTT
TRBD2,few,TRBV7-8,TRBJ2-3,CASSRWTSGNTDTQYF,TGTGCCAGCAGCAGATGGACTAGCGGGAATACAGATACGCAGTATTTT
NA,NA,TRBV7-2,TRBJ1-5,CASSLVAGEDQPQHF,TGTGCCAGCAGCTTAGTGGCAGGAGAGGATCAGCCCCAGCATTTT
NA,few,TRBV7-6,TRBJ2-3,CASSSSTDTQYF,TGTGCCAGCAGCTCCTCCACAGATACGCAGTATTTT
NA,NA,TRBV7-2,TRBJ1-2,CASSRANYGYTF,TGTGCCAGCAGTAGAGCTAACTATGGCTACACCTTC
TRBD1,NA,TRBV6-6,TRBJ2-1,CASSYLGTGTNEQFF,TGTGCCAGCAGTTACTTGGGGACAGGAACTAATGAGCAGTTCTTC
NA,NA,TRBV12-3/TRBV12-4,TRBJ2-7,CASSISGGPYEQYF,TGTGCCAGCAGTATCTCGGGGGGCCCCTACGAGCAGTACTTC
NA,once,TRBV7-3,TRBJ2-2,CASSLTVVGNTGELFF,TGTGCCAGCAGCTTAACGGTGGTCGGAAACACCGGGGAGCTGTTTTTT
TRBD1,medium-sized,TRBV5-4,TRBJ1-4,CASSGDRRVNEKLFF,TGTGCCAGCAGCGGGGACAGGCGAGTTAATGAAAAACTGTTTTTT
TRBD2,NA,TRBV7-9,TRBJ2-5,CASTALGLARRGQETQYF,TGTGCCAGCACAGCATTAGGACTAGCTAGAAGAGGCCAAGAGACCCAGTACTTC
TRBD1,NA,TRBV6-8,TRBJ1-6,CASSLRTGDNSPLHF,TGTGCCAGCAGTCTACGGACAGGGGATAATTCACCCCTCCACTTT
TRBD1,many,TRBV12-3/TRBV12-4,TRBJ2-7,CASSSSTGDYEQYF,TGTGCCAGCAGTTCCTCGACAGGGGACTACGAGCAGTACTTC
TRBD2,NA,TRBV12-3/TRBV12-4,TRBJ2-5,CASSFWGGQETQYF,TGTGCCAGCAGTTTTTGGGGGGGCCAAGAGACCCAGTACTTC
NA,NA,TRBV6-1,TRBJ1-2,CASSVVRLYGYTF,TGTGCCAGCAGTGTCGTCAGACTCTATGGCTACACCTTC
NA,NA,TRBV28,TRBJ2-7,CASSPPLGGEQYF,TGTGCCAGCAGTCCTCCCCTAGGGGGCGAGCAGTACTTC
NA,few,TRBV6-1,TRBJ2-4,CASSERWGQTMDEQYF,TGTGCCAGCAGTGAGCGCTGGGGACAAACAATGGATGAGCAGTACTTC
NA,NA,TRBV7-8,TRBJ1-2,CASSLALDYGYTF,TGTGCCAGCAGCTTAGCCTTGGACTATGGCTACACCTTC
TRBD2,NA,TRBV7-2,TRBJ2-5,CASRVGLALKETQYF,TGTGCCAGCAGGGTTGGACTAGCCCTAAAAGAGACCCAGTACTTC
NA,NA,TRBV7-6,TRBJ1-1,CASSLGLGRNTEAFF,TGTGCCAGCAGCTTAGGCCTTGGCAGAAACACTGAAGCTTTCTTT
NA,NA,TRBV7-2,TRBJ1-1,CASSLSVGQGNTEAFF,TGTGCCAGCAGCTTATCAGTTGGTCAGGGGAACACTGAAGCTTTCTTT
TRBD2,few,TRBV7-2,TRBJ2-7,CASSLAGTSGYEQYF,TGTGCCAGCAGCTTAGCTGGGACTAGCGGGTACGAGCAGTACTTC
NA,NA,TRBV10-3,TRBJ2-5,CAISDREETQYF,TGTGCCATCAGTGATCGGGAAGAGACCCAGTACTTC
NA,NA,TRBV28,TRBJ1-1,CASSPPGTTEAFF,TGTGCCAGCAGCCCCCCGGGGACCACTGAAGCTTTCTTT
NA,NA,TRBV7-2,TRBJ2-5,CASSPSGTGNEQYF,TGTGCCAGCAGCCCATCCGGGACGGGCAATGAGCAGTACTTC
NA,few,TRBV7-6,TRBJ2-7,CASSLVAGHSYEQYF,TGTGCCAGCAGCTTAGTAGCAGGACACTCCTACGAGCAGTACTTC
TRBD2,NA,TRBV5-3,TRBJ2-1,CASSWGGAGGPYEQFF,TGTGCCAGCAGCTGGGGAGGAGCGGGAGGGCCCTATGAGCAGTTCTTC
NA,NA,TRBV7-9,TRBJ2-1,CASSLALGGLGLSYNEQFF,TGTGCTAGCAGCTTAGCGCTCGGGGGTTTGGGACTCTCCTACAATGAGCAGTTCTTC
NA,medium-sized,TRBV28,TRBJ1-1,CASSSIRGNTEAFF,TGTGCCAGCAGTTCCATCAGGGGGAACACTGAAGCTTTCTTT
TRBD1,NA,TRBV5-1,TRBJ2-1,CASSWTGSNEQFF,TGCGCCAGCAGCTGGACAGGGTCGAATGAGCAGTTCTTC
NA,many,TRBV28,TRBJ1-2,CASSLVGSNYGYTF,TGTGCCAGCAGTTTGGTGGGGTCTAACTATGGCTACACCTTC
NA,once,TRBV24-1,TRBJ2-5,CATSDLQATQYF,TGTGCCACCAGTGATTTGCAGGCGACCCAGTACTTC
NA,NA,TRBV6-1,TRBJ1-6,CASSVSLSGETQYF,TGTGCCAGCAGTGTTAGCCTCAGTGGGGAGACCCAGTACTTT
NA,many,TRBV7-8,TRBJ2-5,CASSLARGGGETQYF,TGTGCCAGCAGCTTAGCCAGGGGTGGCGGAGAGACCCAGTACTTC
NA,NA,TRBV7-9,TRBJ1-2,CASSAGQIMDYGYTF,TGTGCCAGCAGCGCAGGGCAGATAATGGACTATGGCTACACCTTC
NA,NA,TRBV6-5,TRBJ1-4,CASRKNEKLFF,TGTGCCAGCAGGAAGAATGAAAAACTGTTTTTT
NA,NA,TRBV6-8,TRBJ2-1,CASSARGTTYNEQFF,TGTGCCAGCAGCGCGAGGGGGACAACATACAATGAGCAGTTCTTC
NA,NA,TRBV10-3,TRBJ1-1,CAISGGGSMNTEAFF,TGTGCCATCAGTGGGGGCGGCAGTATGAACACTGAAGCTTTCTTT
NA,NA,TRBV12-3/TRBV12-4,TRBJ2-5,CASSLYRGGETQYF,TGTGCCAGCAGTCTATACAGGGGAGGCGAGACCCAGTACTTC
NA,few,TRBV28,TRBJ1-1,CASSLRGPNTEAFF,TGTGCCAGCAGTTTACGAGGACCGAACACTGAAGCTTTCTTT
NA,many,TRBV5-1,TRBJ2-1,CASSIGIGWNEQFF,TGCGCCAGCAGCATCGGTATAGGTTGGAATGAGCAGTTCTTC
TRBD2,few,TRBV7-3,TRBJ2-1,CASSASGTRNNEQFF,TGTGCCAGCAGCGCTAGCGGAACGCGGAACAATGAGCAGTTCTTC
NA,NA,TRBV7-2,TRBJ2-3,CASNPEGRTDTQYF,TGTGCCAGCAACCCGGAGGGCCGCACAGATACGCAGTATTTT
TRBD2,NA,TRBV7-8,TRBJ2-1,CASKSGRTNNEQFF,TGTGCCAGCAAAAGCGGGAGGACCAACAATGAGCAGTTCTTC
NA,few,TRBV7-6,TRBJ2-5,CASSPRDLRAQETQYF,TGTGCCAGCAGCCCTCGGGACCTCCGGGCACAAGAGACCCAGTACTTC
NA,NA,TRBV24-1,TRBJ2-6,CATSDSTAVSGANVLTF,TGTGCCACCAGTGATTCGACAGCCGTCTCTGGGGCCAACGTCCTGACTTTC